The 6 T cell receptor beta chains listed next were all sequenced from one sample in a study of T cell responses to AZD1222 COVID-19 vaccine. The repertoire was sequenced with immunoSEQ multiplex PCR; TCRdb's copy has only in-frame clones and lacks some. The table lists roughly 180,000 clones, 75% to 90% of them singletons. This specimen was peripheral blood, taken on day 0 of AZD1222 vaccination. The receptors derive from an adult in good health.

The V and J genes are TRBV15 and TRBJ1-2; no firm D call. This CDR3 is 15 amino acids long. The V gene lost 5 bases and the J gene lost 0 bases, with 13 bases spanning the gap. Germline CDR1 reads LNHNV; CDR2 reads YYDKDF (reference sequence). CDR3 sequence: CATSGLNSANYGYTF. CDR3 in DNA: TGTGCCACCAGCGGGCTGAATTCAGCTAACTATGGCTACACCTTC.

In DNA form, the CDR3 reads TGCGCCAGCAGCTCCGGACAGCCCCATAAGGACACTGAAGCTTTCTTT. This codes for CASSSGQPHKDTEAFF. The chain is built from TRBV5-1 and TRBJ1-1, with D possibly matching TRBD1 (6 bases). Germline V lookup: CDR1 SGHRS, CDR2 YFSETQ. The CDR3 is 16 amino acids. Trimming pared 3 bases from V and 3 bases from J, leaving 18 bases between.

This rearrangement joins TRBV21-1 to TRBJ2-1; TRBD2, the D gene given by the table, was not confirmed from the DNA. TRBV21-1 is a pseudogene segment. The CDR3 loop spans 15 amino acids. In DNA, the CDR3 is TGTGCCAGCAGCAAAGGCCCCGGGGCGGGAGAAGAGCAGTTCTTC. This gives the protein CASSKGPGAGEEQFF.

The chain is built from TRBV12-3 or TRBV12-4 and TRBJ1-4; 7 positions match TRBD1. The V gene end was trimmed by 8 bases and the J gene end by 12 bases; junction bases not matched to a gene: 6. The CDR3 runs 11 residues. The CDR3 nucleotides are TGTGCCAGCGGTCAGACAGGGCAACTGTTTTTT. Encoded protein: CASGQTGQLFF.

In this sample, this clone turned up a few times. The V and J genes are TRBV5-1 and TRBJ1-2; 9 bases are a match to TRBD1. V lost 1 base and J lost 1; bases outside the gene matches: 5. The CDR3 loop spans 16 amino acids. CDR1 SGHRS and CDR2 YFSETQ come from the germline V gene. CDR3 nucleotide sequence: TGCGCCAGCAGCTTGCCCGGGACAGGGATTAACTATGGCTACACCTTC. It translates to CASSLPGTGINYGYTF.

The chain links TRBV11-2 to TRBJ2-7; D not certain. From germline, CDR1 is SGHAT and CDR2 FQNNGV. Deletions cut 5 bases from V and 3 bases from J, with 14 bases between. The CDR3 contains 14 residues. CDR3 sequence reads: CASSPRLLLYEQYF. DNA of the CDR3: TGTGCCAGCAGCCCGCGTCTTCTACTCTACGAGCAGTACTTC.